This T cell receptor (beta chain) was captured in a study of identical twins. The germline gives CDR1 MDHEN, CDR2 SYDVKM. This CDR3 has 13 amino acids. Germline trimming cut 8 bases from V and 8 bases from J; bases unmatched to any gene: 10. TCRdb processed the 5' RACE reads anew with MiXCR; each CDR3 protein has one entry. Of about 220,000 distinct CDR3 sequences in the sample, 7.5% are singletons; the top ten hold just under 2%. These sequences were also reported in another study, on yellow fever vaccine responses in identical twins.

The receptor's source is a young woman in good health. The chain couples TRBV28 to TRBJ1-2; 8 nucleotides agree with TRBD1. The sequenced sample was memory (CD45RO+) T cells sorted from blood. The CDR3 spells CASQDRVLWGYTF. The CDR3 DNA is TGTGCCAGCCAGGACAGGGTTCTTTGGGGCTACACCTTC.